This T cell receptor (beta chain) emerged from a study of T cells in narcolepsy. Profiled with immunoSEQ multiplex PCR; TCRdb holds only in-frame clones, not every one. The sample has fewer than 15,000 clones; approximately 91% are singletons. The V gene's germline CDR1 is MNHEY and CDR2 SMNVEV (reference sequence). The CDR3 runs 20 residues. J was trimmed by 4 bases and V by 5 bases; bases with no gene match: 20. The TCR sequence derives from a human donor with narcolepsy. V usage is TRBV27 and J usage is TRBJ2-7, with 13 bases lining up with TRBD2. Source material: CD45RA- memory CD4+ T cells from PBMCs. DNA of the CDR3: TGTGCCAGCAGTCTCCGACTAGCGGGAGGACTCGCGACATTAGGGTACGAGCAGTACTTC. It translates to CASSLRLAGGLATLGYEQYF.